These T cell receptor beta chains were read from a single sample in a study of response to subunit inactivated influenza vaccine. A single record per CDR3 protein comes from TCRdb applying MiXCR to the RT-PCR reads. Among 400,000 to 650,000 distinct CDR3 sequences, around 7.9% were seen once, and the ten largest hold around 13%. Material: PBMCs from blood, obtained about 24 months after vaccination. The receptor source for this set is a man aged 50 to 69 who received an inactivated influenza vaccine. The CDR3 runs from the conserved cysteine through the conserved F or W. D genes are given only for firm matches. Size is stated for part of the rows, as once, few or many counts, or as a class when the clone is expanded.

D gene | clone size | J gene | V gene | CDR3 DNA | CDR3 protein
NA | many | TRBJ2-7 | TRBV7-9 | TGTGCCAGCAGCCCGACGTCAGGGGCCTACGAGCAGTACTTC | CASSPTSGAYEQYF
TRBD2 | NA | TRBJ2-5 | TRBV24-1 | TGTGCCACCAGTGTCGGGAGGGAGACCCAGTACTTC | CATSVGRETQYF
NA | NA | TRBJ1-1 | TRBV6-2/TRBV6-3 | TGTGCCAGCAGTTACGGGGGACGTGCTGAAGCTTTCTTT | CASSYGGRAEAFF
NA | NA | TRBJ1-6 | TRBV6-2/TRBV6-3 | TGTGCCAGCAGTTTTACACTCGGAAATTCACCCCTCCACTTT | CASSFTLGNSPLHF
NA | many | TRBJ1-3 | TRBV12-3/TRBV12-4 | TGTGCCAGCAGTTCCCTGACAGGATACGATCCTGGAAACACCATATATTTT | CASSSLTGYDPGNTIYF
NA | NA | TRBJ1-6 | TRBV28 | TGTGCCAGCAGTTCAATACGGGACATGCAGGGAGGTAATTCACCCCTCCACTTT | CASSSIRDMQGGNSPLHF
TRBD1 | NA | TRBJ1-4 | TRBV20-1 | TGCAGTGCTAGAGGGGGACAGGCCAGAGAAAAACTGTTTTTT | CSARGGQAREKLFF
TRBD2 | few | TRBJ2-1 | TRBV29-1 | TGCAGCGTTGGTAGCGGGAGGGCCTTTGAGCAGTTCTTC | CSVGSGRAFEQFF
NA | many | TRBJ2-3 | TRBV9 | TGTGCCAGCAGCGTAAGACCGGTGTTAGATACGCAGTATTTT | CASSVRPVLDTQYF
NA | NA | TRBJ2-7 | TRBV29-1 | TGCAGCGTTCGGCTATCGCAGGTCACCTACGAGCAGTACTTC | CSVRLSQVTYEQYF
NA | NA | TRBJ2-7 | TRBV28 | TGTGCCAGCAGGGGCCGGACGGGCTCCTACGAGCAGTACTTC | CASRGRTGSYEQYF
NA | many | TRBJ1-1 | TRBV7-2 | TGTGCCAGCAGCAGCCTCCGATTGACTGAAGCTTTCTTT | CASSSLRLTEAFF
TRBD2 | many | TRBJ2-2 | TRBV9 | TGTGCCAGCAGCGTAGCGGGAGGGCCCGTCGGGGAGCTGTTTTTT | CASSVAGGPVGELFF
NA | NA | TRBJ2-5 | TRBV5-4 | TGTGCCAGCAGCCCGCGACTGTACCAAGAGACCCAGTACTTC | CASSPRLYQETQYF
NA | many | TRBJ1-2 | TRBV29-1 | TGCAGCGGGAGGGCCGACTATGGCTACACCTTC | CSGRADYGYTF
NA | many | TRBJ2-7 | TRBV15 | TGTGCCACCAGCAGAGATTCACGGCTATACGAGCAGTACTTC | CATSRDSRLYEQYF
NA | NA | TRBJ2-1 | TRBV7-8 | TGTGCCAGCAGCGAGGTTCGCGATGAGCAGTTCTTC | CASSEVRDEQFF
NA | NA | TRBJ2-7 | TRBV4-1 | TGCGCCAGCAGCCTCCAGACAGAGTACGAGCAGTACTTC | CASSLQTEYEQYF
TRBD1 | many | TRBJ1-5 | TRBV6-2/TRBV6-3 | TGTGCCAGCAGTTTAGACAGGGAATATCAGCCCCAGCATTTT | CASSLDREYQPQHF
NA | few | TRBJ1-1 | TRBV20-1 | TGCAGTGCTAGTCGGACCTCGGGGGGCACTGAAGCTTTCTTT | CSASRTSGGTEAFF
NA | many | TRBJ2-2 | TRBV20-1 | TGCAGTGCTCCGGGCTCGGCAAACCGGCCGAACACCGGGGAGCTGTTTTTT | CSAPGSANRPNTGELFF
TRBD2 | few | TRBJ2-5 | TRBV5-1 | TGCGCCAGCAGCGCTGCTAGCGGATTGCAAGAGACCCAGTACTTC | CASSAASGLQETQYF
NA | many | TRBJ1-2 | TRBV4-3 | TGCGCCAGCAGCAACCCCGGGGGATATGGCTACACCTTC | CASSNPGGYGYTF
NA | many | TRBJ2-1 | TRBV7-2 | TGTGCCAGCAGCCCTGTCTCGTTCTCCTACAATGAGCAGTTCTTC | CASSPVSFSYNEQFF
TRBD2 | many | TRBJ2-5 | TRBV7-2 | TGTGCCAGCAGCCGAGCCACTAGCGACGAGACCCAGTACTTC | CASSRATSDETQYF
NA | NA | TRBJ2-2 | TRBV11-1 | TGTGCCAGCAGCTTTTTCTTCTTCGGCCCGGGATGGACCGGGGAGCTGTTTTTT | CASSFFFFGPGWTGELFF
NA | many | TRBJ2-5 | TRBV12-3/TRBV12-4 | TGTGCCAGCAGTCCAACTTGGCGGGAGACCCAGTACTTC | CASSPTWRETQYF
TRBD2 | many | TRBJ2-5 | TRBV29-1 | TGCAGCGCCAAGGGAGCGGGAGGGCGATGGAAGACCCAGTACTTC | CSAKGAGGRWKTQYF
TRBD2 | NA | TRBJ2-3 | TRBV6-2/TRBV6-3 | TGTGCCAGCAGTCCGTCGCCAGGGACTAGCGGGGGGGCCGATAAGGGAACAGATACGCAGTATTTT | CASSPSPGTSGGADKGTDTQYF
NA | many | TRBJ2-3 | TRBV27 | TGTGCCAGCAGTTTTGGGGGCACAGATACGCAGTATTTT | CASSFGGTDTQYF
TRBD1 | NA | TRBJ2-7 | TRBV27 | TGTGCCAGCAGCTTGACAGGGGCGAGCTCCTACGAGCAGTACTTC | CASSLTGASSYEQYF
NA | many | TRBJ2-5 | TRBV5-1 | TGCGCCAGCAGCATTGCGGACAGCGGATTGGAGACCCAGTACTTC | CASSIADSGLETQYF